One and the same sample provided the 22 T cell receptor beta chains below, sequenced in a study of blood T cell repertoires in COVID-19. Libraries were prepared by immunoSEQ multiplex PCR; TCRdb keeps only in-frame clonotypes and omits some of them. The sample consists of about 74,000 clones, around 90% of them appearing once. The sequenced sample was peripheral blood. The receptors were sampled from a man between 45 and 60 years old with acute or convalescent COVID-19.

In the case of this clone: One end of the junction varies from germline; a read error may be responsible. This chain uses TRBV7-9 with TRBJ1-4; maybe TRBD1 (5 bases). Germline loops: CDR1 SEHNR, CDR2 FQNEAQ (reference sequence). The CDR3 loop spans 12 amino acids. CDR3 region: CASGPDTSRPQF. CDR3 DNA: TGTGCCAGCGGACCGGACACCTCACGCCCACAATTT.

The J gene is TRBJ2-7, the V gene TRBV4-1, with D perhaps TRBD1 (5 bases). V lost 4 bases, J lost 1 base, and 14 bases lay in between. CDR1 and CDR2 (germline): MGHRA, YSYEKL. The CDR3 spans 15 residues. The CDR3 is CASSPDSFSSYEQYF. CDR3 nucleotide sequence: TGCGCCAGCAGCCCCGACAGTTTTTCTTCCTACGAGCAGTACTTC.

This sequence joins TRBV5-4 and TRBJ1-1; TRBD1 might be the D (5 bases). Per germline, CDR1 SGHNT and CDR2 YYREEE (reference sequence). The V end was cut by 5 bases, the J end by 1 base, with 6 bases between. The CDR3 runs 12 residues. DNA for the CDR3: TGTGCCAGCAGGCAGGGGAACACTGAAGCTTTCTTT. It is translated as CASRQGNTEAFF.

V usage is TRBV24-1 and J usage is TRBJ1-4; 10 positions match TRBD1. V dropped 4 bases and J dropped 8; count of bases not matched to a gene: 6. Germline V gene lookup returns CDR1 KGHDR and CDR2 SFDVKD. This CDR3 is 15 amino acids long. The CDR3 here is CATSDPGQGKEKLFF. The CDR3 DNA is TGTGCCACCAGTGACCCGGGACAGGGGAAAGAAAAACTGTTTTTT.

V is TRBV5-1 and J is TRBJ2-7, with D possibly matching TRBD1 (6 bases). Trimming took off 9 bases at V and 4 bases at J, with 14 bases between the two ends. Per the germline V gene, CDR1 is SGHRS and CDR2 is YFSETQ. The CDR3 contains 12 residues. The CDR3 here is CATTGQKYEQYV. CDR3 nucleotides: TGCGCCACCACGGGACAAAAATACGAGCAGTACGTC.

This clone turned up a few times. This chain's CDR3 is CASSPRDRGLYNEQFF. For the CDR3, the DNA is TGTGCCAGCAGCCCTCGGGACAGGGGGTTATACAATGAGCAGTTCTTC. The chain recombines TRBV7-9 with TRBJ2-1; 11 bases are a match to TRBD1. After removal of 5 bases from V and 4 bases from J, the junction contained 7 bases not matched to a gene. CDR1 and CDR2 (germline): SEHNR, FQNEAQ (reference sequence). The CDR3 runs to 16 residues.

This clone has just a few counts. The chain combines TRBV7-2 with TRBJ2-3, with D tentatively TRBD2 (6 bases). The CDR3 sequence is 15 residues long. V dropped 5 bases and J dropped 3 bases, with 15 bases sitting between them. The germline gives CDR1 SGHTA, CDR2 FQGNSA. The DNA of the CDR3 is TGTGCCAGCAGCCTCCCTCCTGGGGGGACAGATACGCAGTATTTT. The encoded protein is CASSLPPGGTDTQYF. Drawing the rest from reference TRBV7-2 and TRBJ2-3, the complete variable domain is GAGVSQSPSNKVTEKGKDVELRCDPISGHTALYWYRQSLGQGLEFLIYFQGNSAPDKSGLPSDRFSAERTGGSVSTLTIQRTQQEDSAVYLCASSLPPGGTDTQYFGPGTRLTVL.

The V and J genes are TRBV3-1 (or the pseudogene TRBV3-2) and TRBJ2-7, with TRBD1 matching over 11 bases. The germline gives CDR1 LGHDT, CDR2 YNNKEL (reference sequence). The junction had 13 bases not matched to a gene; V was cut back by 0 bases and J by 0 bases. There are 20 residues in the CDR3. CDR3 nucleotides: TGTGCCAGCAGCCAAGAAGCCCCTTTGGGGACAGGGGGTGCCTCCTACGAGCAGTACGTC. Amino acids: CASSQEAPLGTGGASYEQYV.

CDR3 in DNA: TGTGCCACTGGGCACCCCCCGATGAACACTGAAGCTTTCTTT. This translates into CATGHPPMNTEAFF. The chain couples TRBV10-3 to TRBJ1-1; unclear D gene. CDR3 length equals 14 residues. V was pared by 10 bases and J by 0 bases, with 15 bases between. Germline assignment: CDR1 ENHRY and CDR2 SYGVKD.

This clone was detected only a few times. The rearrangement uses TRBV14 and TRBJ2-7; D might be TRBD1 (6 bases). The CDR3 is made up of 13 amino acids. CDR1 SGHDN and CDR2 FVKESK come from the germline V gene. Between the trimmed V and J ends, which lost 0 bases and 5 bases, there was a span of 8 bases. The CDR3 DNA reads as TGTGCCAGCAGCCAAGAATCAGGGGACGAGCAGTACTTC. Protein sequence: CASSQESGDEQYF. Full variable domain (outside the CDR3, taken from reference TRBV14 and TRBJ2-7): EAGVTQFPSHSVIEKGQTVTLRCDPISGHDNLYWYRRVMGKEIKFLLHFVKESKQDESGMPNNRFLAERTGGTYSTLKVQPAELEDSGVYFCASSQESGDEQYFGPGTRLTVT.

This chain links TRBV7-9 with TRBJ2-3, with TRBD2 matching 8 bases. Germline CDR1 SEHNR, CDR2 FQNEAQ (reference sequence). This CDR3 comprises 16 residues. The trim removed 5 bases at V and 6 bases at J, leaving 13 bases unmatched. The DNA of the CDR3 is TGTGCCAGCAGCCGTCCCGGGACTAGTTTGAGGGATACGCAGTATTTT. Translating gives CASSRPGTSLRDTQYF.

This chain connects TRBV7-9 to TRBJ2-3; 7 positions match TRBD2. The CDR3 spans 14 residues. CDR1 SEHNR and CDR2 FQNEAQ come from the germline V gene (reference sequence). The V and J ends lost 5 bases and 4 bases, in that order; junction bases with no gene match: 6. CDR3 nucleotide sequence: TGTGCCAGCAGCACGTCAAGCGGGGCAGATACGCAGTATTTT. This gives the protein CASSTSSGADTQYF.

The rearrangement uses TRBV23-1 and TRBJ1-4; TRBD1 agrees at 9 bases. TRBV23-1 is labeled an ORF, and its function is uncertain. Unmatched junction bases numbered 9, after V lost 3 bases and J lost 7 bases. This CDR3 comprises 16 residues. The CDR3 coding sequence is TGCGCCAGCAGTCAGGGAGGGACAGGGTTTCTTGAAAAACTGTTTTTT. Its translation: CASSQGGTGFLEKLFF.

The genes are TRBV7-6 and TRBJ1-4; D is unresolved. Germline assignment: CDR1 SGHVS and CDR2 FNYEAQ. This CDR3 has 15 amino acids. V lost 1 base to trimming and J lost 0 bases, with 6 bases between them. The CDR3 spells CASSLGPSTNEKLFF. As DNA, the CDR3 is TGTGCCAGCAGCTTAGGGCCATCAACTAATGAAAAACTGTTTTTT.

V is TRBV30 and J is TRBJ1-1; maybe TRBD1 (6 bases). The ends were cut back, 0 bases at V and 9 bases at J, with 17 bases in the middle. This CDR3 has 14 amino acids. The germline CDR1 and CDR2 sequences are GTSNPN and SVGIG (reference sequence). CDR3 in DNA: TGTGCCTGGAGTGTCAACAGGGAGCTAGTAAAAGCTTTCTTT. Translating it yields CAWSVNRELVKAFF.

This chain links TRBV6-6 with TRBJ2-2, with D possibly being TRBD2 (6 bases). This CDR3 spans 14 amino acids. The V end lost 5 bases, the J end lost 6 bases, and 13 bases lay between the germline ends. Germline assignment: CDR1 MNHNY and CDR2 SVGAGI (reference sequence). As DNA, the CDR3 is TGTGCCAGCAGTGCCTTGACTAGTTCCGGGGAGCTGTTTTTT. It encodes CASSALTSSGELFF.

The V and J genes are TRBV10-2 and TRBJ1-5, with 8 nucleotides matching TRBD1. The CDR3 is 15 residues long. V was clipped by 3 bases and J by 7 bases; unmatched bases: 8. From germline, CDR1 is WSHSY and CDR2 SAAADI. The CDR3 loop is CASSDSGGAGQPQHF. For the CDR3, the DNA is TGCGCCAGCAGTGACTCAGGGGGCGCGGGGCAGCCCCAGCATTTT.

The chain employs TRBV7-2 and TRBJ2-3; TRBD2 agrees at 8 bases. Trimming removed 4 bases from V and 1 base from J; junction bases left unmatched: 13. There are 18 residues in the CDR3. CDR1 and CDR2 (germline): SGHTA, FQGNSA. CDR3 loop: CASSSRARGAGGTDTQYF. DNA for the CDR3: TGTGCCAGCAGCTCCCGGGCCCGTGGAGCGGGGGGCACAGATACGCAGTATTTT.

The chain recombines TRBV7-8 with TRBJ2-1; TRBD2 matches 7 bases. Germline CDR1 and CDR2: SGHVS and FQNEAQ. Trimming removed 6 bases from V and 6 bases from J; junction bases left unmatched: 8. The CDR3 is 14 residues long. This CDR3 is CASSGAGVLNEQFF. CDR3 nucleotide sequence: TGTGCCAGCAGTGGGGCGGGGGTTCTCAATGAGCAGTTCTTC. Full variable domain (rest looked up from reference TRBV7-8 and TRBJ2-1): GAGVSQSPRYKVAKRGQDVALRCDPISGHVSLFWYQQALGQGPEFLTYFQNEAQLDKSGLPSDRFFAERPEGSVSTLKIQRTQQEDSAVYLCASSGAGVLNEQFFGPGTRLTVL.

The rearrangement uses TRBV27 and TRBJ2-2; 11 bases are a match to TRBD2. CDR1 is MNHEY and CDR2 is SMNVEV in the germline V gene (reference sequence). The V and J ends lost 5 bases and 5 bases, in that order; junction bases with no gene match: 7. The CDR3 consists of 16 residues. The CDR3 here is CASSPLAGVATGELFF. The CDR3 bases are TGTGCCAGCAGTCCACTAGCGGGAGTCGCTACCGGGGAGCTGTTTTTT.

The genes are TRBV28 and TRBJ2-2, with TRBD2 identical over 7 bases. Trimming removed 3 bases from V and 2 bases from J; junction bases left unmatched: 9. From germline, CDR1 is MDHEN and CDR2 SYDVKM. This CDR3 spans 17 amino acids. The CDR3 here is CASSFGGSLGNTGELFF. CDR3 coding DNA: TGTGCCAGCAGTTTCGGCGGGAGTCTTGGAAACACCGGGGAGCTGTTTTTT.

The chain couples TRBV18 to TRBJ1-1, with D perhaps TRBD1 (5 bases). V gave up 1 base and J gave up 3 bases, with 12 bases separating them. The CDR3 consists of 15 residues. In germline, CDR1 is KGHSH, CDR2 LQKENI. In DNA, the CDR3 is TGTGCCAGCTCACCACTGTCAGGGCAAGACACTGAAGCTTTCTTT. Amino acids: CASSPLSGQDTEAFF.